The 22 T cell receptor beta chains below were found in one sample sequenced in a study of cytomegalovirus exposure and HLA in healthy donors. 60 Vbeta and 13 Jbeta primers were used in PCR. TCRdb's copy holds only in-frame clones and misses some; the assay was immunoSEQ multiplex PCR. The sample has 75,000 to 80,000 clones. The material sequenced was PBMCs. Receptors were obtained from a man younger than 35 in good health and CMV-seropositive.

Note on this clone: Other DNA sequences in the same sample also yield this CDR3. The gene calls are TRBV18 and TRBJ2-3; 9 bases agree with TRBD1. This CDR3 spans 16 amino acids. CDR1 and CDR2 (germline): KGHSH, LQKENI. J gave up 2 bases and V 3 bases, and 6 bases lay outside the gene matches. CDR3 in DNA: TGTGCCAGCTCACCGCGGACAGGGGCTTCCACAGATACGCAGTATTTT. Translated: CASSPRTGASTDTQYF.

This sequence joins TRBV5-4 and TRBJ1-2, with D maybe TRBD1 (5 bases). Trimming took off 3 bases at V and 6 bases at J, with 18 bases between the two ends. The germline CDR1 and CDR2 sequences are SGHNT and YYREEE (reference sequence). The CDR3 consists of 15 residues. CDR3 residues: CASSWVGDRYDGYTF. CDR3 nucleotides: TGTGCCAGCAGCTGGGTAGGGGATCGGTATGATGGCTACACCTTC.

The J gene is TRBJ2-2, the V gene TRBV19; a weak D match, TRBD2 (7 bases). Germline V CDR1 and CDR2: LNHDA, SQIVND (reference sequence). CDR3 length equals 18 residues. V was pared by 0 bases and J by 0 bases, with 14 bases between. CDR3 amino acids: CASSIDGSGTTNTGELFF. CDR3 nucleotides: TGTGCCAGTAGTATAGACGGGAGCGGGACAACGAACACCGGGGAGCTGTTTTTT.

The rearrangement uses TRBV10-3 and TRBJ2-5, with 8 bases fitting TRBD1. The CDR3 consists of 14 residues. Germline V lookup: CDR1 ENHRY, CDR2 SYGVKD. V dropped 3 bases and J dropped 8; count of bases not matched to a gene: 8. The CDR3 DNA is TGTGCCATCAGTGACCTGGACAGGGAAGGAACCCAGTACTTC. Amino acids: CAISDLDREGTQYF.

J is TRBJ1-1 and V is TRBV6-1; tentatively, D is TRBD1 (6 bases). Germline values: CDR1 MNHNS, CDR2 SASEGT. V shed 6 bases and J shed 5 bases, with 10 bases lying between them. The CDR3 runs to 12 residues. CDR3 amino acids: CASRDTGTEAFF. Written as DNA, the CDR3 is TGTGCCAGCAGAGACACAGGGACTGAAGCTTTCTTT.

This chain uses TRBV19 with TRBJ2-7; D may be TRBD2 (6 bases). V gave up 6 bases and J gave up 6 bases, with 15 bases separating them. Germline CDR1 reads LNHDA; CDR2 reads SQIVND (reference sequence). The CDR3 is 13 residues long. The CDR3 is CASRGPGAGEQYF. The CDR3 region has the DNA TGTGCCAGTAGAGGGCCGGGAGCTGGCGAGCAGTACTTC.

CDR3 nucleotide sequence: TGTGCCAGCAGCTTGTTGGGTTCTCAGGAGTACTTC. This sequence encodes CASSLLGSQEYF. The chain joins TRBV5-6 to TRBJ2-7; D is undetermined. CDR1 is SGHDT, CDR2 YYEEEE, per germline. The CDR3 runs 12 residues. V gave up 1 base and J gave up 11 bases, with 13 bases separating them.

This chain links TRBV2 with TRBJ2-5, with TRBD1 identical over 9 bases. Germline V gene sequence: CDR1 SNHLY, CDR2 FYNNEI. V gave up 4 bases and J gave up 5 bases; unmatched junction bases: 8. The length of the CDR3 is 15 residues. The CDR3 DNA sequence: TGTGCCAGCAGTGGACCGGGACAGGGATTCGAGACCCAGTACTTC. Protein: CASSGPGQGFETQYF.

The CDR3 reads CASSLDQIYNEQFF. In nucleotides, the CDR3 is TGCGCCAGCAGCTTGGATCAGATCTACAATGAGCAGTTCTTC. This chain joins TRBV5-1 and TRBJ2-1; D gene unclear. This CDR3 has 14 amino acids. CDR1 and CDR2 (germline): SGHRS, YFSETQ. V was cut by 0 bases and J by 3 bases, with 7 bases left in between. The complete variable domain, with remaining parts taken from reference TRBV5-1 and TRBJ2-1, reads KAGVTQTPRYLIKTRGQQVTLSCSPISGHRSVSWYQQTPGQGLQFLFEYFSETQRNKGNFPGRFSGRQFSNSRSEMNVSTLELGDSALYLCASSLDQIYNEQFFGPGTRLTVL.

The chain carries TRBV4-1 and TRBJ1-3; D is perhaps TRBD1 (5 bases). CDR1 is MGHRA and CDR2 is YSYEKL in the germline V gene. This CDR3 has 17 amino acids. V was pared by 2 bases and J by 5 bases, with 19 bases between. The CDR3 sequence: CASSQIDLGLVRNTIYF. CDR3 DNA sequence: TGCGCCAGCAGCCAAATAGATCTGGGACTTGTAAGAAACACCATATATTTT.

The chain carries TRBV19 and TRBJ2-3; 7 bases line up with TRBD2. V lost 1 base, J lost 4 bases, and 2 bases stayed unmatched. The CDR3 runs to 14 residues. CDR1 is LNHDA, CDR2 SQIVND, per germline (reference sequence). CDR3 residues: CASSIGGGSDTQYF. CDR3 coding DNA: TGTGCCAGTAGTATAGGGGGAGGGTCAGATACGCAGTATTTT.

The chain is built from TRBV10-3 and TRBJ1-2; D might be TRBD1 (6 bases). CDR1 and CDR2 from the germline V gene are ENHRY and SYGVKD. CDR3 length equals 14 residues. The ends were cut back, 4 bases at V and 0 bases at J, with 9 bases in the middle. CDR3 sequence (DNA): TGTGCCATCAGTGGACAGGAATCTAACTATGGCTACACCTTC. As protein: CAISGQESNYGYTF.

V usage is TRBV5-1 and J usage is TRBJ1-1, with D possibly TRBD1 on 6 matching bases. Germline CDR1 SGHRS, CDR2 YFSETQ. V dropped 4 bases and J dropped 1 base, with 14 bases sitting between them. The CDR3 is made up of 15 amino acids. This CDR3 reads CASSITTGPNTEAFF. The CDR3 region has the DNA TGCGCCAGCAGCATAACGACAGGACCGAACACTGAAGCTTTCTTT.

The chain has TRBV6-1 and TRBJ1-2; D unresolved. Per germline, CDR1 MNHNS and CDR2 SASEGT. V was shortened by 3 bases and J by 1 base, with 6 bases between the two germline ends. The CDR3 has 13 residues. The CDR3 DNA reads TGTGCCAGCAGTGAGGGCCTTAACTATGGCTACACCTTC. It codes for CASSEGLNYGYTF.

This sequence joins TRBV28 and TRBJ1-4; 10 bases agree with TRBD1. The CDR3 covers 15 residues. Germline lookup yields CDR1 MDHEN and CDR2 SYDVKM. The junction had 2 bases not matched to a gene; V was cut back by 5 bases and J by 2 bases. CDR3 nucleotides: TGTGCCAGCAGTCCGACAGGGGGCACTAATGAAAAACTGTTTTTT. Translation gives CASSPTGGTNEKLFF. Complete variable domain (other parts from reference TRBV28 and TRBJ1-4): DVKVTQSSRYLVKRTGEKVFLECVQDMDHENMFWYRQDPGLGLRLIYFSYDVKMKEKGDIPEGYSVSREKKERFSLILESASTNQTSMYLCASSPTGGTNEKLFFGSGTQLSVL.

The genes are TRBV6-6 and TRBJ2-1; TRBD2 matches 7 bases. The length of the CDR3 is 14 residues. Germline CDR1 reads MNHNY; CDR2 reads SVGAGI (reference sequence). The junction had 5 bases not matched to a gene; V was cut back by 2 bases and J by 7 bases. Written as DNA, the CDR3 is TGTGCCAGCAGTTACACCCAGGGAGGGAATGAGCAGTTCTTC. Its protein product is CASSYTQGGNEQFF.

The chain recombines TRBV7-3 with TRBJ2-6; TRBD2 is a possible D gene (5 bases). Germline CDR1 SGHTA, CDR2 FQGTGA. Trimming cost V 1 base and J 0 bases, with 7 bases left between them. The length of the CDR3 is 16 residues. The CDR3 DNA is TGTGCCAGCAGCTTAATAGGGAGCTCTGGGGCCAACGTCCTGACTTTC. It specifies CASSLIGSSGANVLTF.

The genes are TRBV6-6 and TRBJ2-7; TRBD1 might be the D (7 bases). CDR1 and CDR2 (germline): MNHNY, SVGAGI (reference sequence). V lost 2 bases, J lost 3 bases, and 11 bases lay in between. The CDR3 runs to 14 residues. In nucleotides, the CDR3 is TGTGCCAGCAGTTACCGGCGGGACAGCTACGAGCAGTACTTC. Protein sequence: CASSYRRDSYEQYF.

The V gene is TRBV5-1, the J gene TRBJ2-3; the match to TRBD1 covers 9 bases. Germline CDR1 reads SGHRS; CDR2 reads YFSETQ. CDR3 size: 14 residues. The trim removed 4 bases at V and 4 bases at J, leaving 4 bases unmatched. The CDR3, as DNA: TGCGCCAGCAGCCAAGGACAGGGGCCAGATACGCAGTATTTT. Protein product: CASSQGQGPDTQYF.

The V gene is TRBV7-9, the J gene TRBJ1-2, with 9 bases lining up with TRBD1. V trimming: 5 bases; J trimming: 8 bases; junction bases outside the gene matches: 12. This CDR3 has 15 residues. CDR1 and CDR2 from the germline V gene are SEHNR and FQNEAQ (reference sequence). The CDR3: CASSPWADRGGGYTF. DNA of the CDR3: TGTGCCAGCAGCCCTTGGGCGGACAGGGGAGGAGGCTACACCTTC.

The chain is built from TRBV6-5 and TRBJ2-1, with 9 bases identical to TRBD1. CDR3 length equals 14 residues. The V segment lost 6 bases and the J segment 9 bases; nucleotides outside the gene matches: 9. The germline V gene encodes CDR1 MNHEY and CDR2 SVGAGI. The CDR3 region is CASRSGTGLGEQFF. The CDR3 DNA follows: TGTGCCAGCAGGTCCGGGACAGGGTTGGGTGAGCAGTTCTTC.

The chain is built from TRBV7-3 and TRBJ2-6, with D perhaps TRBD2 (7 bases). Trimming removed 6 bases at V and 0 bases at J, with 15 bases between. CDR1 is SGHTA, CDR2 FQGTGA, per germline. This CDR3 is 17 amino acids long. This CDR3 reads CASRRVGGPSGANVLTF. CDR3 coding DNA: TGTGCCAGCAGACGTGTCGGGGGGCCCTCTGGGGCCAACGTCCTGACTTTC.